Listed here is a single TCR beta chain. The target antigen is unknown. In the PCR, 60 Vbeta and 13 Jbeta primers were used. Produced via immunoSEQ multiplex PCR; TCRdb's table is partial and in-frame only. There are 150,000 to 200,000 clones in the sample; approximately 80% occur only once, and 2.3% lies in the top ten. This CDR3 contains 13 residues. Germline V gene data show CDR1 as SQVTM and CDR2 as ANQGSEA. V lost 2 bases, J lost 3 bases, and 8 bases lay in between. These data belong to a study of cytomegalovirus exposure and HLA in healthy donors. About the study: One earlier analysis, a look at 150 million to 200 million T cells, found about 110 million unique TCR beta sequences. Regarding the study as a whole: Some highly shared sequence variants likely arose as a pipeline artifact. Many donors shared some public TCRs, even though most TCR sequences were rare.

This clonotype was obtained from a woman aged 45 to 65 in good health and CMV-seronegative. The sample consisted of PBMCs. The chain links TRBV29-1 to TRBJ1-5; perhaps TRBD1 as D (6 bases). In nucleotides, the CDR3 is TGCAGCGTTGAATACAGGGCCAATCAGCCCCAGCATTTT. Protein product: CSVEYRANQPQHF.